This TCR beta chain derives from a study of beta chain features in type 1 diabetes. The authors reverse transcribed all of the isolated RNA, so sequencing captured expressed TCRB transcripts. Measured with immunoSEQ multiplex PCR; TCRdb has only the in-frame clones, and not every one. The sample shows 140,000 or so clones, 9.2% of them seen only once. Germline loops: CDR1 SNHLY, CDR2 FYNNEI. The CDR3 is 15 amino acids. V lost 2 bases, J lost 3 bases, and 13 bases lay in between. The sample comprised central memory CD4+ T cells from blood. The source is a man aged 18 to 29 in good health. V and J are TRBV2 and TRBJ1-2; no clear D gene. CDR3 nucleotide sequence: TGTGCCAGCAGTGAACGGAGACGGGATTACTATGGCTACACCTTC. It translates to CASSERRRDYYGYTF.